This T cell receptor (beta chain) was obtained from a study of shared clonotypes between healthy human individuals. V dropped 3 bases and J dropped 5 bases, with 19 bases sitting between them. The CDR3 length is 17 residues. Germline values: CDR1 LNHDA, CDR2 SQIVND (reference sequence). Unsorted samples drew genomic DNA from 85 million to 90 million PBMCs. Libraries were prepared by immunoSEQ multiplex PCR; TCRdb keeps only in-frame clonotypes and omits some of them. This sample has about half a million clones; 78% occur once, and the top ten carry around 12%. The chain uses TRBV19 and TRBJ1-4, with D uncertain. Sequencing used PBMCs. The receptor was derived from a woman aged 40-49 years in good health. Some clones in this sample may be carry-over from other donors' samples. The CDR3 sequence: CASSIPYVPGRNEKLFF. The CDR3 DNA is TGTGCCAGTAGTATCCCATACGTCCCCGGCCGGAATGAAAAACTGTTTTTT.